The 8 T cell receptor beta chains given below trace back to one sample, sequenced in a study of response to subunit inactivated influenza vaccine. MiXCR was run by TCRdb on the RT-PCR reads, yielding one entry per CDR3 protein. Of under 800,000 distinct CDR3 sequences listed, roughly 13% are singletons. The sequencing here drew on PBMCs from blood, taken approximately 15 days before vaccination. These TCRs come from a man between 50 and 59 years old who received an inactivated influenza vaccine.

The V gene is TRBV10-3, the J gene TRBJ2-1; D gene ambiguous. The germline V gene encodes CDR1 ENHRY and CDR2 SYGVKD. Trimming left V 5 bases short and J 6 bases short, with 8 bases between. The CDR3 contains 12 residues. The CDR3 loop reads CAISPQVNEQFF. The CDR3 bases are TGTGCCATCAGTCCCCAAGTCAATGAGCAGTTCTTC.

Many counts were recorded for this clonotype. The chain couples TRBV7-2 to TRBJ2-7; 7 bases line up with TRBD2. Losses at the gene ends were 0 bases for V and 6 bases for J; bases not matched to a gene: 11. Germline V gene data show CDR1 as SGHTA and CDR2 as FQGNSA. The length of the CDR3 is 16 residues. CDR3 amino acids: CASSLARLAATGEQYF. In DNA form, the CDR3 reads TGTGCCAGCAGCTTAGCGCGGCTAGCGGCTACGGGCGAGCAGTACTTC.

The chain joins TRBV7-2 to TRBJ1-5; D may be TRBD1 (6 bases). The V end was cut by 2 bases, the J end by 6 bases, with 11 bases between. The germline CDR1 and CDR2 sequences are SGHTA and FQGNSA. This CDR3 spans 14 amino acids. This CDR3 is CASSLSQGSQPQHF. For the CDR3, the DNA is TGTGCCAGCAGCTTATCACAGGGAAGTCAGCCCCAGCATTTT.

Comments on this clonotype: Being one base from a much bigger clone, this may be a read error. The gene calls are TRBV5-1 and TRBJ2-3, with 8 bases aligning to TRBD1. With the DNA end fitting TRBJ1-5 better, the J assignment may be wrong. The CDR3 has 15 residues. Germline loops: CDR1 SGHRS, CDR2 YFSETQ. The CDR3 sequence is CASRTGTGGPDTQHF. CDR3 sequence (DNA): TGCGCCAGCAGAACCGGGACAGGAGGGCCAGATACGCAGCATTTT.

This clonotype appeared a few times. The rearrangement uses TRBV11-2 and TRBJ1-3; unclear D gene. V lost 0 bases and J lost 0, with 12 bases in between. Looked up from germline, CDR1 is SGHAT and CDR2 is FQNNGV. The CDR3 runs 17 residues. The CDR3 region has the DNA TGTGCCAGCAGCTTAGATCCCCCCAGCCTCTCTGGAAACACCATATATTTT. Amino acids: CASSLDPPSLSGNTIYF.

This clonotype was seen more than once but under ten times. V and J are TRBV4-2 and TRBJ2-1, with TRBD1 identical over 8 bases. The V and J ends lost 0 bases and 2 bases, in that order; junction bases with no gene match: 6. The CDR3 spans 17 residues. The germline gives CDR1 LGHNA, CDR2 YNFKEQ. CDR3 DNA: TGTGCCAGCAGCCAAGACCGACAGGGGCCGACCTACAATGAGCAGTTCTTC. Amino acid sequence: CASSQDRQGPTYNEQFF.

This clonotype appeared many times. This CDR3 is CASSLSGPAQPQHF. The DNA of the CDR3 is TGTGCCAGCAGTCTCTCGGGGCCTGCCCAGCCCCAGCATTTT. The rearrangement uses TRBV7-2 and TRBJ1-5, with D maybe TRBD1 (5 bases). This CDR3 spans 14 amino acids. The germline V gene encodes CDR1 SGHTA and CDR2 FQGNSA. V was clipped by 6 bases and J by 7 bases, with 16 bases between them. Based on the CDR3 plus reference TRBV7-2 and TRBJ1-5, the full variable domain is GAGVSQSPSNKVTEKGKDVELRCDPISGHTALYWYRQSLGQGLEFLIYFQGNSAPDKSGLPSDRFSAERTGGSVSTLTIQRTQQEDSAVYLCASSLSGPAQPQHFGDGTRLSIL.

This clonotype was found a few times. The chain has TRBV10-3 and TRBJ2-7; 9 positions agree with TRBD1. V gave up 3 bases and J gave up 0 bases; unmatched junction bases: 6. In germline, CDR1 is ENHRY, CDR2 SYGVKD. There are 16 residues in the CDR3. The CDR3 nucleotides read TGTGCCATCAGTGACCCGGGGACAGGGAACTCCTACGAGCAGTACTTC. Translation: CAISDPGTGNSYEQYF.